The 5 T cell receptor beta chains listed next were all sequenced from one sample in a study of shared clonotypes between healthy human individuals. CD8 cells classed as naive were CD45RO-negative and positively selected for CCR7, excluding terminally differentiated effector memory CD45RA+ cells. Here immunoSEQ multiplex PCR was the method, and the copy in TCRdb shows in-frame clones only, minus some. Of 600,000 or so clones listed, approximately 95% are singletons. Sequenced sample: naive CD8+ T cells sorted from blood. The receptors derive from a woman in her 30s in good health.

The chain joins TRBV25-1 to TRBJ2-3; 7 bases agree with TRBD2. J lost 1 base, V lost 4 bases, and 5 bases had no gene match. The CDR3 contains 15 residues. Germline lookup yields CDR1 MGHDK and CDR2 SYGVNS. DNA of the CDR3: TGTGCCAGCAGTGCTCTAGCGGAGGGCACAGATACGCAGTATTTT. Translation: CASSALAEGTDTQYF.

A remark on this clone: The junction differs from germline at one of its ends, possibly a read error. The genes are TRBV7-8 and TRBJ2-7; tentative D call: TRBD2 (6 bases). This CDR3 is built from 13 residues. Per germline, CDR1 SGHVS and CDR2 FQNEAQ. CDR3 residues: CASSLDEGTEGNF. DNA of the CDR3: TGTGCCAGCAGCTTAGATGAGGGAACGGAGGGAAACTTC.

This chain joins TRBV6-4 and TRBJ1-2, with TRBD1 matching 9 bases. The germline gives CDR1 MRHNA, CDR2 SNTAGT. J gave up 4 bases and V 6 bases, and 9 bases lay outside the gene matches. This CDR3 has 15 amino acids. The CDR3 region has the DNA TGTGCCAGCAGCCCCGGACAGGGGATCTCCTATGGCTACACCTTC. Amino acids: CASSPGQGISYGYTF.

This rearrangement joins TRBV18 to TRBJ2-1; 8 bases fit TRBD1. With 3 bases clipped from V and 9 bases from J, the junction kept 7 bases outside the gene matches. The CDR3 covers 14 residues. From germline, CDR1 is KGHSH and CDR2 LQKENI. CDR3 region: CASSPGQVKAEQFF. CDR3 in DNA: TGTGCCAGCTCACCGGGACAGGTCAAGGCTGAGCAGTTCTTC.

This chain links TRBV28 with TRBJ2-7; maybe TRBD1 (6 bases). Germline V CDR1 and CDR2: MDHEN, SYDVKM. The CDR3 spans 14 residues. Trimming stripped 6 bases from V and 2 bases from J, with 14 bases between. The CDR3 spells CASRKQGLAYEQYF. The DNA for the CDR3 is TGTGCCAGCAGGAAACAGGGTCTGGCCTACGAGCAGTACTTC.